The following is a TCR beta chain sequence with its context. Germline CDR1 reads SGHDT; CDR2 reads YYEEEE. This CDR3 is built from 13 residues. V shed 6 bases and J shed 5 bases, with 15 bases lying between them. The data were taken from a study of T cell responses to AZD1222 COVID-19 vaccine. Produced via immunoSEQ multiplex PCR; TCRdb's table is partial and in-frame only. Among 95,000 to 150,000 clones listed, around nine tenths were seen once. The genes are TRBV5-6 and TRBJ2-7, with a tentative D call TRBD2 (6 bases). Material: peripheral blood, obtained on day 0 of AZD1222 vaccination. This clonotype was obtained from an adult in good health. The CDR3 nucleotides read TGTGCCAGCACCCGGCGGGAATCTGACGAGCAGTACTTC. This gives the protein CASTRRESDEQYF.